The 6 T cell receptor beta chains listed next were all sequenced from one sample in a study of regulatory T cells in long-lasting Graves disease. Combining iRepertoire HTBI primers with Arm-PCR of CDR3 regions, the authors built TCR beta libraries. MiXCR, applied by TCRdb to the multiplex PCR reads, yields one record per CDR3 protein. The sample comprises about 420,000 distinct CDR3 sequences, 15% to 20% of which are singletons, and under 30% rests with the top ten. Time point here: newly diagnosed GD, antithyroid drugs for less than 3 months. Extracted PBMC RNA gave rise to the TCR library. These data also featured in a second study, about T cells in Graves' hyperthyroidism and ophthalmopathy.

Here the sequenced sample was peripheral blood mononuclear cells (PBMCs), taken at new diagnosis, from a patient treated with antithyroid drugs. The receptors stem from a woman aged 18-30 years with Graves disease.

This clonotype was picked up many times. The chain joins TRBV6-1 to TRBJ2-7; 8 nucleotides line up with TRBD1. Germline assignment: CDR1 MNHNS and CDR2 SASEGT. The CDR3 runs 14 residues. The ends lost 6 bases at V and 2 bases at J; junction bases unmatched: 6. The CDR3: CASRAGQGPYEQYF. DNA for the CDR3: TGTGCCAGCAGAGCCGGACAGGGACCCTACGAGCAGTACTTC.

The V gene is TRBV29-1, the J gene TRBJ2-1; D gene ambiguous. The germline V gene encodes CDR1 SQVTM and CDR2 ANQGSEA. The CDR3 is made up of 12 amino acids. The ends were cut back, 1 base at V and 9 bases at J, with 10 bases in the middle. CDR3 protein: CSVEGDLVEQFF. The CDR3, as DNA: TGCAGCGTTGAAGGCGACTTGGTTGAGCAGTTCTTC.

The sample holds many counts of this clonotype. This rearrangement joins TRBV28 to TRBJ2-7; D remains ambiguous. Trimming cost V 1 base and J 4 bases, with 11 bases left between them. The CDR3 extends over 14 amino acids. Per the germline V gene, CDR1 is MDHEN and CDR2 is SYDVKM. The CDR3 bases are TGTGCCAGCAGTTTATCGGTGGCCATTTACGAGCAGTACTTC. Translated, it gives CASSLSVAIYEQYF.

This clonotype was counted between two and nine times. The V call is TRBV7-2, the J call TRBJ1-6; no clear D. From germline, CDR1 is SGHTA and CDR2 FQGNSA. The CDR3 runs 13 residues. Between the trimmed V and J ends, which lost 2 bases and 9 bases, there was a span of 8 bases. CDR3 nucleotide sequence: TGTGCCAGCAGCTTATTCGTTAGTTCACCCCTCCACTTT. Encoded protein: CASSLFVSSPLHF.

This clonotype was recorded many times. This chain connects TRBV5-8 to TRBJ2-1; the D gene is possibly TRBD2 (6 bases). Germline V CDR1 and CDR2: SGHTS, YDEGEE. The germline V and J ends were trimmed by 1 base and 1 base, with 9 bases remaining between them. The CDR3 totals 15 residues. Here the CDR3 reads CASSLKGRSYNEQFF. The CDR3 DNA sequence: TGTGCCAGCAGCTTGAAGGGGAGGTCCTACAATGAGCAGTTCTTC.

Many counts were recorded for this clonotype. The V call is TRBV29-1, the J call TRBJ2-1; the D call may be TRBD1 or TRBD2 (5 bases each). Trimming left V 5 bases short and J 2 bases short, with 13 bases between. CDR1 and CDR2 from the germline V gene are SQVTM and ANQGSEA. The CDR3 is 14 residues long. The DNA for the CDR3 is TGCAGCGTTCCCGGGACCGAAGCCTACAATGAGCAGTTCTTC. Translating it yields CSVPGTEAYNEQFF.